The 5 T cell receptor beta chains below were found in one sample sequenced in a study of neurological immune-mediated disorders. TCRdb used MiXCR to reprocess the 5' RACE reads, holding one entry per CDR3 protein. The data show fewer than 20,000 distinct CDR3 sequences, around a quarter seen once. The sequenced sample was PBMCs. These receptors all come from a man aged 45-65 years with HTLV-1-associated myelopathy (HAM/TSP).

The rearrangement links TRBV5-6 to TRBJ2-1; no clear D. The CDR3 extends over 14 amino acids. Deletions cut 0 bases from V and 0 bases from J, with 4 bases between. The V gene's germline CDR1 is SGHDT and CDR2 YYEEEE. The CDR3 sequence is CASSLVSSYNEQFF. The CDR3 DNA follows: TGTGCCAGCAGCTTGGTAAGCTCCTACAATGAGCAGTTCTTC.

The CDR3 sequence is CASSVNRVTGELFF. The DNA of the CDR3 is TGTGCCAGCAGTGTAAACAGGGTCACCGGGGAGCTGTTTTTT. The chain recombines TRBV2 with TRBJ2-2, with D perhaps matching TRBD1 (6 bases). V was cut by 4 bases and J by 4 bases, with 10 bases left in between. Germline loops: CDR1 SNHLY, CDR2 FYNNEI. The CDR3 length is 14 residues.

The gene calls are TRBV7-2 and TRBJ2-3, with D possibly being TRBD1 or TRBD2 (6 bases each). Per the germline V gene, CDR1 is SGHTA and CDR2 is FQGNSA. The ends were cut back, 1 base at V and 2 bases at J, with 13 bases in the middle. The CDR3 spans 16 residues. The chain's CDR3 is CASSLDQGGLTDTQYF. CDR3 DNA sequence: TGTGCCAGCAGCTTAGACCAAGGGGGGCTCACAGATACGCAGTATTTT. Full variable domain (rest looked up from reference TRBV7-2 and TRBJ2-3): GAGVSQSPSNKVTEKGKDVELRCDPISGHTALYWYRQSLGQGLEFLIYFQGNSAPDKSGLPSDRFSAERTGGSVSTLTIQRTQQEDSAVYLCASSLDQGGLTDTQYFGPGTRLTVL.

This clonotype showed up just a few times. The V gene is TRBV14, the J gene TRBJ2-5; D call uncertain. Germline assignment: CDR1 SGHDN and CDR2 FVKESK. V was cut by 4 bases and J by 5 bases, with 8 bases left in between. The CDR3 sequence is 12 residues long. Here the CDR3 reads CASSLNRETQYF. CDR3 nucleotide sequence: TGTGCCAGCAGCCTTAATCGGGAGACCCAGTACTTC.

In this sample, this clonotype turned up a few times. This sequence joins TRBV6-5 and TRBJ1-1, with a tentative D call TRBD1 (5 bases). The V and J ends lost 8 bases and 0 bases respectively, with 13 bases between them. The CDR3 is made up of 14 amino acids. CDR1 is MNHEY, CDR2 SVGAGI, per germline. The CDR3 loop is CASAWAGMNTEAFF. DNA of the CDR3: TGTGCCAGCGCCTGGGCAGGGATGAACACTGAAGCTTTCTTT.